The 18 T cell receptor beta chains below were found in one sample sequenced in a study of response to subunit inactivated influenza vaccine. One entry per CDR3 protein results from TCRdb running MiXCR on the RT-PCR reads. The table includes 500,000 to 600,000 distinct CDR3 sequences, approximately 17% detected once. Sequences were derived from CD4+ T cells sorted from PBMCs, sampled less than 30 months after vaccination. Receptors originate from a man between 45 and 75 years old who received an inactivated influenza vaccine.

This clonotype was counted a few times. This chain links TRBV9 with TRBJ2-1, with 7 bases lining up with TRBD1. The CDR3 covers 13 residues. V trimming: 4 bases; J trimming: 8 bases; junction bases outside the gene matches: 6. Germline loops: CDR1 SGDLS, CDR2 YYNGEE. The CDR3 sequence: CASSHGQADEQFF. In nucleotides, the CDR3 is TGTGCCAGCAGCCACGGACAGGCAGATGAGCAGTTCTTC.

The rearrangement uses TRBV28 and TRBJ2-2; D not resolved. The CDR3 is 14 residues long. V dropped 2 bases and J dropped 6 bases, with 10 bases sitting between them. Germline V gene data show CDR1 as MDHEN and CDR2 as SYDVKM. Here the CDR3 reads CASSLTSLPGELFF. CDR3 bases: TGTGCCAGCAGTTTAACCTCCCTGCCCGGGGAGCTGTTTTTT.

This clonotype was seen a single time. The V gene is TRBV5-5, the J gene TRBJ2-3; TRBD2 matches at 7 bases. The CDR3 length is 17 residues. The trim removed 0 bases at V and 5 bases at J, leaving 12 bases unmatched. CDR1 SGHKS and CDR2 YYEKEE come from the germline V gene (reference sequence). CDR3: CASSLVRLAVGVDTQYF. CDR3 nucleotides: TGTGCCAGCAGCTTGGTACGCCTAGCGGTGGGGGTAGATACGCAGTATTTT.

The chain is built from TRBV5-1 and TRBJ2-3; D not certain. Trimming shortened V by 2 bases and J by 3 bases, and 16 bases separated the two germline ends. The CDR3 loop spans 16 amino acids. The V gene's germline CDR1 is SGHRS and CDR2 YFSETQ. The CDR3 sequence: CASSLGHASLTDTQYF. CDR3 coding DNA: TGCGCCAGCAGCTTAGGCCACGCTTCCCTTACAGATACGCAGTATTTT.

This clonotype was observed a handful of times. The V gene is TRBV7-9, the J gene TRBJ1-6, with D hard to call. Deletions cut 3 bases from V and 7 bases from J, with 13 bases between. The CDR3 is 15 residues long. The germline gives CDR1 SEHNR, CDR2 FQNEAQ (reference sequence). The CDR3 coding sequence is TGTGCCAGCAGCTTCGAGGCCTTGGGGAATTCACCCCTCCACTTT. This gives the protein CASSFEALGNSPLHF.

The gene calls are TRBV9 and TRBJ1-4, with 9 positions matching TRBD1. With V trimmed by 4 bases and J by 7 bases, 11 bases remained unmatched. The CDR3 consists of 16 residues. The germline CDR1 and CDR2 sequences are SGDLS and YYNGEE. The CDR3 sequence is CASSPTGNRGLEKLFF. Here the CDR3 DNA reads TGTGCCAGCAGCCCCACGGGAAACAGGGGGCTTGAAAAACTGTTTTTT.

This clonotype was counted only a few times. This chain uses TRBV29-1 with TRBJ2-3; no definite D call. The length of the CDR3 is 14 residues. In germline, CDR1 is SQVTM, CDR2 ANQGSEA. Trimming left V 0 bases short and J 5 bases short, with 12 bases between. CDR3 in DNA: TGCAGCGTTGAAGAATATTACCCACAAGATACGCAGTATTTT. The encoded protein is CSVEEYYPQDTQYF.

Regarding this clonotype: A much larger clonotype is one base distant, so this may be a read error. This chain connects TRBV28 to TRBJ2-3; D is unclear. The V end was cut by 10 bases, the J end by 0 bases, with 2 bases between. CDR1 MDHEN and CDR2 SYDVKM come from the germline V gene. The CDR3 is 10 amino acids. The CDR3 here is CATSTDTQYF. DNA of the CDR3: TGTGCCACCAGCACAGATACGCAGTATTTT.

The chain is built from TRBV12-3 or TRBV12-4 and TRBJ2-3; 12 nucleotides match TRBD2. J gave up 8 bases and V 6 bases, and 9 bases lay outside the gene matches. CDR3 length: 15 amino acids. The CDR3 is CASSRGLAGYSTQYF. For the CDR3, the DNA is TGTGCCAGCAGCCGTGGACTAGCGGGGTATAGTACGCAGTATTTT.

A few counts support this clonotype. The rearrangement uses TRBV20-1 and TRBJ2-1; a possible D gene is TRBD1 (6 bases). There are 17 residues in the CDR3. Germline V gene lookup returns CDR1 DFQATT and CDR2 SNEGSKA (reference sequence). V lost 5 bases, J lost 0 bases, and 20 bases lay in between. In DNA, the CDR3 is TGCAGTGCTCCTCAGACTTACAGGGTGGGCTCCTACAATGAGCAGTTCTTC. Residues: CSAPQTYRVGSYNEQFF.

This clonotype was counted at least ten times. This chain's CDR3 is CSARAGSRTDTQYF. The CDR3 bases are TGCAGTGCTAGAGCCGGGAGCCGCACAGATACGCAGTATTTT. The rearrangement links TRBV20-1 to TRBJ2-3, with a weak D call TRBD2 (6 bases). V was trimmed by 1 base and J by 1 base, leaving 9 bases between them. Germline loops: CDR1 DFQATT, CDR2 SNEGSKA (reference sequence). This CDR3 contains 14 residues.

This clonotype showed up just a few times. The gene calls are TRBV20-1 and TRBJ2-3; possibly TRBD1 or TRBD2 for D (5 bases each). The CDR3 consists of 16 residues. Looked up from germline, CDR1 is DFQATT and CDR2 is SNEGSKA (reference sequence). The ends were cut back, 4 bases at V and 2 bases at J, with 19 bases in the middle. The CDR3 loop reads CSATEGFGGVTDTQYF. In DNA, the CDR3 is TGCAGTGCTACAGAAGGTTTTGGGGGAGTCACAGATACGCAGTATTTT.

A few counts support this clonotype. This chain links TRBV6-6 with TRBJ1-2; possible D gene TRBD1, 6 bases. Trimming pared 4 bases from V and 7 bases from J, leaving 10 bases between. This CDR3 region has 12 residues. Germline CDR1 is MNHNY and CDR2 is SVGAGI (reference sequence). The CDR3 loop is CASSSQGAGYTF. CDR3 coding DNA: TGTGCCAGCAGTTCACAGGGAGCTGGCTACACCTTC.

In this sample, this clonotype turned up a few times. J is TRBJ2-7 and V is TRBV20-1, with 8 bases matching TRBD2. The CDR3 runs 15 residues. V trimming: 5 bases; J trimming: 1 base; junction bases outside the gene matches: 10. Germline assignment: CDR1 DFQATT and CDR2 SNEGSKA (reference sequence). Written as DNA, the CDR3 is TGCAGTGCTTCCGGGGGGGAGAACCCTTCCTACGAGCAGTACTTC. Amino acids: CSASGGENPSYEQYF.

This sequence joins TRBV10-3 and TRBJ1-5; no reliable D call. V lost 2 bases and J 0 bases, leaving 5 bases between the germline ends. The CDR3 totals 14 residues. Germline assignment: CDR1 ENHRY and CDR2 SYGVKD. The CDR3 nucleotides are TGTGCCATCAGTGAGGGGAATAGCAATCAGCCCCAGCATTTT. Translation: CAISEGNSNQPQHF.

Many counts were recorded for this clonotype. In DNA form, the CDR3 reads TGTGCCAGCAGTTTATCCTTTGAGCAGTTCTTC. As protein: CASSLSFEQFF. The V and J genes are TRBV28 and TRBJ2-1; D is unresolved. The ends were cut back, 1 base at V and 9 bases at J, with 4 bases in the middle. Germline lookup yields CDR1 MDHEN and CDR2 SYDVKM. This CDR3 is 11 amino acids long.

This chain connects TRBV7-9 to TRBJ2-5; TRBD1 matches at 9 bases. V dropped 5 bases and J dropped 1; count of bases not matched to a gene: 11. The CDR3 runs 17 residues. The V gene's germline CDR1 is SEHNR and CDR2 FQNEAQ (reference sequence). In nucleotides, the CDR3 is TGTGCCAGCAGCATCCCTCCGGGACAGGGTAGCCAAGAGACCCAGTACTTC. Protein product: CASSIPPGQGSQETQYF.

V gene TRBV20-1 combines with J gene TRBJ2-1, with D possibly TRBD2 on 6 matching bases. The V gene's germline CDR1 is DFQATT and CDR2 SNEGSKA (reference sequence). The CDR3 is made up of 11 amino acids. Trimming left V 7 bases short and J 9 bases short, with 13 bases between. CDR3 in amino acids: CSVRRAVEQFF. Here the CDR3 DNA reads TGCAGTGTCCGGAGGGCCGTTGAGCAGTTCTTC.